Shown below are 6 T cell receptor beta chains from a single sample sequenced in a study of control samples from healthy donors and cancer patients. Clones were sequenced by immunoSEQ multiplex PCR, and TCRdb holds only the in-frame ones, with some missing. The sample lists under 200,000 clones, about nine tenths occurring once. The sample was blood. These receptors came from a woman in her 30s in good health.

The V call is TRBV12-5, the J call TRBJ1-5; 11 bases match TRBD1. The CDR3 length is 14 residues. Germline CDR1 LGHNT, CDR2 FRNRAP. V lost 3 bases and J lost 7; bases outside the gene matches: 2. The CDR3, as DNA: TGTGCTAGTGGTTTAGGACAGGGGGCCCAGCCCCAGCATTTT. Translated: CASGLGQGAQPQHF.

V is TRBV4-2 and J is TRBJ2-1; 11 nucleotides align to TRBD2. V lost 4 bases and J lost 8; bases outside the gene matches: 7. Germline CDR1 and CDR2: LGHNA and YNFKEQ. There are 15 residues in the CDR3. The CDR3 DNA is TGTGCCAGCAGCCCGACTAGCGGGAAAGGGGATGAGCAGTTCTTC. Translated, it gives CASSPTSGKGDEQFF.

V gene TRBV30 combines with J gene TRBJ2-7; possible D gene TRBD2, 6 bases. Germline loops: CDR1 GTSNPN, CDR2 SVGIG (reference sequence). This CDR3 comprises 14 residues. Trimming cost V 7 bases and J 2 bases, with 18 bases left between them. Here the CDR3 reads CASTTGTGAYEQYF. CDR3 nucleotides: TGTGCCTCGACAACCGGGACGGGAGCCTACGAGCAGTACTTC.

This CDR3 reads CASSQDRGWENTDTQYF. As DNA, the CDR3 is TGTGCCAGCAGCCAAGATCGGGGGTGGGAGAACACAGATACGCAGTATTTT. This chain connects TRBV3-1 (or the pseudogene TRBV3-2) to TRBJ2-3; weak D call: TRBD2 (6 bases). The CDR3 runs 17 residues. Germline assignment: CDR1 LGHDT and CDR2 YNNKEL (reference sequence). With 0 bases removed from V and 2 bases from J, the gap between germline ends came to 15 bases.

The chain links TRBV5-4 to TRBJ2-1, with 12 positions matching TRBD2. V lost 4 bases and J lost 8; bases outside the gene matches: 7. The CDR3 has 15 amino acids. Germline values: CDR1 SGHNT, CDR2 YYREEE (reference sequence). The CDR3 reads CASSELAGGGDEQFF. In DNA, the CDR3 is TGTGCCAGCAGCGAACTAGCGGGGGGCGGGGATGAGCAGTTCTTC.

The V gene is TRBV15, the J gene TRBJ1-4, with 11 bases fitting TRBD1. This CDR3 comprises 17 residues. V lost 1 base, J lost 8 bases, and 9 bases stayed unmatched. Germline-derived CDR1 and CDR2 are LNHNV and YYDKDF (reference sequence). CDR3: CATSRGTGGAIREKLFF. CDR3 sequence (DNA): TGTGCCACCAGCAGAGGGACAGGGGGCGCGATCCGAGAAAAACTGTTTTTT.